These T cell receptor beta chains were read from a single sample in a study of cytomegalovirus exposure and HLA in healthy donors. Sequencing used immunoSEQ multiplex PCR; TCRdb keeps in-frame clones, though not all of them. The table lists 50,000 to 80,000 clones, around four fifths of them singletons. The sample comprised PBMCs. These receptor sequences come from a male donor in good health and CMV-seropositive. Each CDR3 is given with its conserved first and last residue. D genes are given only for firm matches. Clone size is not always given. Where it is, it says once, few, many or a class for expanded clones.

V gene	J gene	clone size	D gene	CDR3 protein	CDR3 DNA
TRBV6-5	TRBJ2-3	.	TRBD1	CASKGGQGTDTQYF	TGTGCCAGCAAGGGCGGACAGGGCACAGATACGCAGTATTTT
TRBV7-3	TRBJ2-7	.	TRBD2	CASSPGLARDEQYF	TGTGCCAGCAGCCCCGGACTAGCCAGGGACGAGCAGTACTTC
TRBV7-2	TRBJ1-3	.	.	CASSPREAVTGNTIYF	TGTGCCAGCAGCCCAAGAGAGGCGGTGACTGGAAACACCATATATTTT
TRBV30	TRBJ1-4	.	.	CAWSVPLGTGGEKLFF	TGTGCCTGGAGTGTGCCCCTAGGGACCGGGGGAGAAAAACTGTTTTTT
TRBV2	TRBJ2-1	.	TRBD2	CASAPGGEQFF	TGTGCCAGCGCTCCGGGGGGGGAGCAGTTCTTC
TRBV9	TRBJ2-3	.	TRBD2	CASSVEGVGGTSTDTQYF	TGTGCCAGCAGCGTAGAAGGTGTGGGGGGGACCAGCACAGATACGCAGTATTTT
TRBV5-5	TRBJ2-2	.	.	CASSLDRSGTGELFF	TGTGCCAGCAGTCTGGACAGAAGCGGCACCGGGGAGCTGTTTTTT
TRBV9	TRBJ1-4	.	.	CASSVTGGKLFF	TGTGCCAGCAGCGTCACGGGGGGCAAACTGTTTTTT
TRBV11-2	TRBJ2-5	.	.	CASSSLSYQETQYF	TGTGCCAGCAGCTCCCTCTCGTACCAAGAGACCCAGTACTTC
TRBV13	TRBJ1-5	few	.	CASSLGGLSNQPQHF	TGTGCCAGCAGCTTGGGAGGCTTGAGCAATCAGCCCCAGCATTTT
TRBV5-6	TRBJ1-6	.	.	CASSLVSGSPLHF	TGTGCCAGCAGCTTGGTCTCAGGGTCACCCCTCCACTTT
TRBV4-1	TRBJ1-3	once	.	CASSLLVPGVSGNTIYF	TGCGCCAGCAGCCTCCTCGTCCCAGGCGTCTCTGGAAACACCATATATTTT
TRBV5-1	TRBJ2-1	.	.	CASSSRVGQYNEQFF	TGCGCCAGCAGCTCGCGAGTGGGCCAGTACAATGAGCAGTTCTTC
TRBV2	TRBJ2-7	.	.	CASTTGGYEQYF	TGTGCCAGCACCACGGGTGGATACGAGCAGTACTTC
TRBV7-9	TRBJ1-1	once	.	CSSSLERAEAFF	TGTTCCAGCAGCTTAGAGAGGGCTGAAGCTTTCTTT
TRBV20-1	TRBJ2-2	.	.	CSTAGTGELFF	TGCAGTACCGCAGGGACCGGGGAGCTGTTTTTT
TRBV30	TRBJ2-5	few	TRBD2	CAWKRGRGGQETQYF	TGTGCCTGGAAGAGGGGGCGGGGGGGCCAAGAGACCCAGTACTTC
TRBV27	TRBJ2-1	.	TRBD1	CASSWMTGRYNEQFF	TGTGCCAGCAGTTGGATGACAGGGCGTTACAATGAGCAGTTCTTC
TRBV19	TRBJ2-2	.	TRBD2	CASSVSGGNTGELFF	TGTGCCAGTAGTGTTAGCGGGGGGAACACCGGGGAGCTGTTTTTT
TRBV19	TRBJ1-2	.	.	CASSIDLFRGVYGYTF	TGTGCCAGTAGTATAGATCTATTCCGGGGAGTCTATGGCTACACCTTC
TRBV5-1	TRBJ2-7	.	.	CASSLGPGVDEQYF	TGCGCCAGCAGCTTGGGGCCAGGGGTTGACGAGCAGTACTTC
TRBV4-3	TRBJ2-3	few	.	CASSQDLGQSDTQYF	TGCGCCAGCAGCCAAGATCTAGGACAGTCAGATACGCAGTATTTT
TRBV19	TRBJ2-3	.	TRBD2	CASSLAGGLADTQYF	TGTGCCAGTAGCCTAGCGGGGGGGCTCGCAGATACGCAGTATTTT
TRBV9	TRBJ2-7	.	TRBD1	CASSEQGATIYEQYF	TGTGCCAGCAGCGAACAGGGGGCGACCATCTACGAGCAGTACTTC
TRBV6-6	TRBJ1-4	few	.	CASSYSPDNEKLFF	TGTGCCAGCAGTTACTCACCAGATAATGAAAAACTGTTTTTT
TRBV28	TRBJ2-6	.	TRBD1	CASRPGQGGANVLTF	TGTGCCAGCAGACCCGGACAGGGTGGGGCCAACGTCCTGACTTTC
TRBV11-3	TRBJ2-5	.	TRBD2	CASSRQGLAGGQETQYF	TGTGCCAGCAGCCGCCAGGGACTAGCGGGGGGCCAAGAGACCCAGTACTTC
TRBV4-2	TRBJ2-5	.	TRBD2	CASSPSGGQETQYF	TGTGCCAGCAGCCCTAGCGGGGGACAAGAGACCCAGTACTTC
TRBV6-5	TRBJ2-7	.	TRBD2	CASSYSKGGAGEQYF	TGTGCCAGCAGTTACTCGAAGGGAGGGGCAGGGGAGCAGTACTTC
TRBV13	TRBJ1-2	.	.	CASSLALTGGYGYTF	TGTGCCAGCAGCTTAGCCCTAACGGGGGGCTATGGCTACACCTTC
TRBV11-2	TRBJ2-7	.	TRBD1	CASRGMTGTGVHEQYF	TGTGCCAGCAGGGGTATGACCGGGACAGGGGTCCACGAGCAGTACTTC
TRBV4-3	TRBJ2-7	.	TRBD1	CASSQGWGQLYEQYF	TGCGCCAGCAGCCAGGGCTGGGGACAGCTCTACGAGCAGTACTTC
TRBV9	TRBJ2-7	.	TRBD1	CASSARQGNEQYF	TGTGCCAGCAGCGCCCGACAGGGTAACGAGCAGTACTTC
TRBV6-5	TRBJ1-2	.	.	CATGGNYGYTF	TGTGCCACCGGGGGGAACTATGGCTACACCTTC
TRBV5-1	TRBJ2-2	.	.	CASSSKWPGELFF	TGCGCCAGCAGCTCGAAGTGGCCCGGGGAGCTGTTTTTT
TRBV5-6	TRBJ1-2	.	TRBD1	CASSSGQGVGGYTF	TGTGCCAGCAGCTCAGGACAGGGGGTGGGCGGCTACACCTTC
TRBV4-3	TRBJ2-2	.	TRBD2	CASSQDASGTTGGELFF	TGCGCCAGCAGCCAAGATGCTAGCGGGACAACGGGCGGGGAGCTGTTTTTT
TRBV9	TRBJ1-1	.	.	CASSVGRDGNTEAFF	TGTGCCAGCAGCGTAGGGCGGGACGGGAACACTGAAGCTTTCTTT
TRBV13	TRBJ2-1	.	TRBD1	CASSFQGARQFF	TGTGCCAGCAGCTTCCAGGGGGCTCGACAGTTCTTC
TRBV4-3	TRBJ2-2	.	TRBD1	CASSIPGQGLTGELFF	TGCGCCAGCAGCATACCGGGACAGGGTCTCACCGGGGAGCTGTTTTTT
TRBV5-4	TRBJ2-3	.	.	CASSLADRSTDTQYF	TGTGCCAGCAGCTTAGCGGACAGAAGCACAGATACGCAGTATTTT
TRBV7-2	TRBJ1-2	.	.	CASSRHGGWGYTF	TGTGCCAGCAGCCGACATGGCGGGTGGGGCTACACCTTC
TRBV4-2	TRBJ2-1	.	.	CASSQDSSLDIRVF	TGTGCCAGCAGCCAAGATAGTTCCCTAGATATCAGGGTCTTC
TRBV11-2	TRBJ1-4	.	.	CASSLERKLFF	TGTGCCAGCAGCCTAGAGCGTAAACTGTTTTTT
TRBV27	TRBJ1-5	.	TRBD1	CASSPSDRGNQPQHF	TGTGCCAGCAGCCCCTCGGACAGGGGGAATCAGCCCCAGCATTTT
TRBV11-2	TRBJ2-2	.	.	CAIWRTEELFF	TGTGCCATTTGGAGGACTGAGGAGCTGTTTTTT
TRBV6-6	TRBJ2-7	.	TRBD1	CASSSGQASQEQYF	TGTGCCAGCAGTTCAGGACAGGCATCCCAGGAGCAGTACTTC
TRBV9	TRBJ2-1	.	TRBD2	CASSLSGGPNNEQFF	TGTGCCAGCAGCCTAAGCGGGGGCCCAAACAATGAGCAGTTCTTC
TRBV9	TRBJ2-1	few	TRBD2	CASSVGSGGGYNEQFF	TGTGCCAGCAGCGTAGGTAGCGGGGGGGGTTACAATGAGCAGTTCTTC
TRBV5-4	TRBJ2-7	.	TRBD2	CASSKRGRLYEQYF	TGTGCCAGCAGTAAGCGGGGGCGTCTCTACGAGCAGTACTTC
TRBV9	TRBJ2-3	.	.	CASSAFLANTDTQYF	TGTGCCAGCAGCGCCTTCCTAGCGAACACAGATACGCAGTATTTT
TRBV6-5	TRBJ1-1	.	.	CASRRTGITEAFF	TGTGCCAGCAGACGTACAGGGATAACTGAAGCTTTCTTT
TRBV10-3	TRBJ2-2	few	TRBD1	CAISGTGVNTGELFF	TGTGCCATCAGTGGGACAGGGGTCAACACCGGGGAGCTGTTTTTT
TRBV5-1	TRBJ2-1	.	TRBD2	CASSLGLAGGDEQFF	TGCGCCAGCAGCTTGGGCCTAGCGGGGGGGGATGAGCAGTTCTTC